Here is one TCR beta chain with its context. Its antigen is unknown. Making TCR cDNA involved 5'RACE template switching, which added UMIs and a universal primer site. TCRdb re-derived calls from the 5' RACE reads in MiXCR, one entry per CDR3 protein. The sample lists some 500,000 distinct CDR3 sequences; approximately 15% were seen once. The data derive from a study of T cells after yellow fever vaccination. Notes on the study in general: Among primary-vaccination clones, most reappeared after the booster, at almost 98% for CD4 and about 90% for CD8. Some clonotypes were seen in both the CD4 and the CD8 compartments. These made up a small share and likely arose from convergent recombination. Weaker overall was a secondary response that nonetheless peaked faster, on day 5 versus 15.

The TCR originated in a man under 40 who received the YFV17D yellow fever vaccine. The sample was PBMCs, taken on the day of the yellow fever booster vaccination.

The CDR3 spells CSAEGSDTQYF. The CDR3 nucleotides are TGCAGTGCCGAGGGTTCAGATACGCAGTATTTT. The chain employs TRBV20-1 and TRBJ2-3; TRBD2 is a possible D gene (5 bases). Looked up from germline, CDR1 is DFQATT and CDR2 is SNEGSKA (reference sequence). The CDR3 length is 11 residues. V was cut by 6 bases and J by 4 bases, with 8 bases left in between.